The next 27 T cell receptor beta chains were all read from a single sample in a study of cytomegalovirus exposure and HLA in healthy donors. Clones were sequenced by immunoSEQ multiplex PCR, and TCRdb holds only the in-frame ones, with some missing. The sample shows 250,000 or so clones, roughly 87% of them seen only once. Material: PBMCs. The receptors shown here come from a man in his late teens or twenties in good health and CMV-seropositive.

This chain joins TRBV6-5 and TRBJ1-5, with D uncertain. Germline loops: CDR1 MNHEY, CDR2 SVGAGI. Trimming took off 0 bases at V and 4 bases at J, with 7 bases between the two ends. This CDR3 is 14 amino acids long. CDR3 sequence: CASSYSSRNQPQHF. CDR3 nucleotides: TGTGCCAGCAGTTACTCGAGTCGGAATCAGCCCCAGCATTTT.

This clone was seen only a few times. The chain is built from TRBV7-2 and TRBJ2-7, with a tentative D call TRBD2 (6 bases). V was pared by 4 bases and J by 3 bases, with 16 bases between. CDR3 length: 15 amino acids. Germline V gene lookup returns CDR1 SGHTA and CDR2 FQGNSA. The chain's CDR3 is CASSSSSDIGYEQYF. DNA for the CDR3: TGTGCCAGCAGCTCCTCTAGCGATATCGGCTACGAGCAGTACTTC. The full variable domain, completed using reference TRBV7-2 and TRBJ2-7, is GAGVSQSPSNKVTEKGKDVELRCDPISGHTALYWYRQSLGQGLEFLIYFQGNSAPDKSGLPSDRFSAERTGGSVSTLTIQRTQQEDSAVYLCASSSSSDIGYEQYFGPGTRLTVT.

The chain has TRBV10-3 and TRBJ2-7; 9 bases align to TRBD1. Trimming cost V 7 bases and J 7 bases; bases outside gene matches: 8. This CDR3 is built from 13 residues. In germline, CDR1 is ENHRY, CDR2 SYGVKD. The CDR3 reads CAINRQGEREQYF. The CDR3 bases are TGTGCCATCAACCGACAGGGGGAGAGGGAGCAGTACTTC.

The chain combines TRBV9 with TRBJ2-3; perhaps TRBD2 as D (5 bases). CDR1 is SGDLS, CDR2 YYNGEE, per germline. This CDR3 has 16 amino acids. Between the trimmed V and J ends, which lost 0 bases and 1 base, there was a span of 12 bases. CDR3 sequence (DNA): TGTGCCAGCAGCGTAGATGGCGGGCCCCGCACAGATACGCAGTATTTT. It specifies CASSVDGGPRTDTQYF.

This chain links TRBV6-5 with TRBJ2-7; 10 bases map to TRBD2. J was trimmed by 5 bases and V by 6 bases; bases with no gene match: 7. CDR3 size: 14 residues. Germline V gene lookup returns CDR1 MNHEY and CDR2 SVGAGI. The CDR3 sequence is CASRRPSGSDEQYF. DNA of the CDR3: TGTGCCAGCAGGCGTCCTAGCGGGAGCGACGAGCAGTACTTC.

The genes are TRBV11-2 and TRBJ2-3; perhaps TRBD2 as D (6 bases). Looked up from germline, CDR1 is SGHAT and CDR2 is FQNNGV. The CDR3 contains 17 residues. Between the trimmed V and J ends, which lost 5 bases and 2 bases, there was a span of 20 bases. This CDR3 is CASSVAEGRPLTDTQYF. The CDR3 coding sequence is TGTGCCAGCAGCGTGGCGGAGGGGAGGCCGCTCACAGATACGCAGTATTTT.

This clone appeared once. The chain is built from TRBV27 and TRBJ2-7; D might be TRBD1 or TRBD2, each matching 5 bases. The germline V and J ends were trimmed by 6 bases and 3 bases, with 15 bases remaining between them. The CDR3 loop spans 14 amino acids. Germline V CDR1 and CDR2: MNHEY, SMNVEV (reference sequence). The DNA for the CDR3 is TGTGCCAGCAGGGAAAGGGACCGAGACTACGAGCAGTACTTC. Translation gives CASRERDRDYEQYF.

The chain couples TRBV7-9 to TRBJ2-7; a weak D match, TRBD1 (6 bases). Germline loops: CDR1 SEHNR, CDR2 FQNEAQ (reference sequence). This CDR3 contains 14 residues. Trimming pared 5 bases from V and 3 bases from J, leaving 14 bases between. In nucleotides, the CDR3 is TGTGCCAGCAGCCCACCGGGACACCGCTACGAGCAGTACTTC. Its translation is CASSPPGHRYEQYF.

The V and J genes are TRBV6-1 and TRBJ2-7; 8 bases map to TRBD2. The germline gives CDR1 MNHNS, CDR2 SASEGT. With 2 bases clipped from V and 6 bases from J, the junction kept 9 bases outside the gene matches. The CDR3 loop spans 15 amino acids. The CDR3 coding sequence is TGTGCCAGCAGTGAATTAGGCGGGGGGAGTGGCGAGCAGTACTTC. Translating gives CASSELGGGSGEQYF.

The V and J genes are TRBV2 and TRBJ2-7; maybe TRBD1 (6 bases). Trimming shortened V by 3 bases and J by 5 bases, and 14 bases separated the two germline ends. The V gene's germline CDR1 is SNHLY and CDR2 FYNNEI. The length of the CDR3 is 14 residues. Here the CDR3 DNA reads TGTGCCAGCAGTGATAACAGGGAATCCCACGAGCAGTACTTC. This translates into CASSDNRESHEQYF.

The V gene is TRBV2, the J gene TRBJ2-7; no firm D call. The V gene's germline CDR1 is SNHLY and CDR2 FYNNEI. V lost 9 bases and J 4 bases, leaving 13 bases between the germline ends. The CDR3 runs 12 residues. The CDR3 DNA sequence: TGTGCCAGTGGCAGGAGCATTTACGAGCAGTACTTC. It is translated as CASGRSIYEQYF.

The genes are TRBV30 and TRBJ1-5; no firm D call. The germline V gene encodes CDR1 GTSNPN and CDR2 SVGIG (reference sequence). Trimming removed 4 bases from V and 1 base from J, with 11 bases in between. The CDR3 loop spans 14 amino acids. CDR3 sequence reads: CAWTPGRSNQPQHF. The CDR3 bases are TGTGCCTGGACCCCGGGGAGAAGCAATCAGCCCCAGCATTTT.

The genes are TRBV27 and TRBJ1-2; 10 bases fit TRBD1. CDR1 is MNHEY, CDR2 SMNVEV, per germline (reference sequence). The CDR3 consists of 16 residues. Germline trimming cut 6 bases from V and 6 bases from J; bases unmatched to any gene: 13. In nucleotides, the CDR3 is TGTGCCAGCAGGGGGTATGGACAGGGGGTAACAGATGGCTACACCTTC. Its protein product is CASRGYGQGVTDGYTF.

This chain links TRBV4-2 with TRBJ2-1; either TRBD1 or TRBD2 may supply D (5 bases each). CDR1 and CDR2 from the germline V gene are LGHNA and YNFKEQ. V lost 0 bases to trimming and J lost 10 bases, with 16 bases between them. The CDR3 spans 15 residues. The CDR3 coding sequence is TGTGCCAGCAGCCAAGATCAAGTTGGGGGAAGCGAGCAGTTCTTC. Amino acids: CASSQDQVGGSEQFF.

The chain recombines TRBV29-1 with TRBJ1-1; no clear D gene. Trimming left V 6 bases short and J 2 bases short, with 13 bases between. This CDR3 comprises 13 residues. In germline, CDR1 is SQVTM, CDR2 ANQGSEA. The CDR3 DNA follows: TGCAGCGTGGACCGACGGGGTAACACTGAAGCTTTCTTT. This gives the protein CSVDRRGNTEAFF.

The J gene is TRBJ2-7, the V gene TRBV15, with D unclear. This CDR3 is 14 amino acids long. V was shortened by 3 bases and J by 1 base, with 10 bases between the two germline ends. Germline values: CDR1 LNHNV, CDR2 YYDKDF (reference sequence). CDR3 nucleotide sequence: TGTGCCACCAGCAGGGACGGAGAGTCCTACGAGCAGTACTTC. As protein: CATSRDGESYEQYF.

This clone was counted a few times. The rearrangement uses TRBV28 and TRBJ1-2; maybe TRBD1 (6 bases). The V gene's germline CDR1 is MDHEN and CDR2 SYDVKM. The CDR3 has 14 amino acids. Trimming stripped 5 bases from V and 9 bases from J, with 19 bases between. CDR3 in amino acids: CASSPPGQSSSYTF. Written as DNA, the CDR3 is TGTGCCAGCAGTCCCCCGGGACAAAGTTCGAGCTACACCTTC.

The CDR3 nucleotides read TGTGCCAGCAGTTACTCGACTAGCGGATACACAGATACGCAGTATTTT. It encodes CASSYSTSGYTDTQYF. This chain joins TRBV6-6 and TRBJ2-3; the match to TRBD2 covers 9 bases. V trimming: 0 bases; J trimming: 2 bases; junction bases outside the gene matches: 3. The CDR3 runs 16 residues. In germline, CDR1 is MNHNY, CDR2 SVGAGI (reference sequence).

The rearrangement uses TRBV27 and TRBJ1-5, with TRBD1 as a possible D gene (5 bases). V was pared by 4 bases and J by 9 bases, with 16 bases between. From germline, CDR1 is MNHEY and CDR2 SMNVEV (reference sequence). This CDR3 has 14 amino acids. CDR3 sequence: CASSSVQGFGPQHF. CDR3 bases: TGTGCCAGCAGTTCAGTTCAGGGTTTTGGGCCCCAGCATTTT.

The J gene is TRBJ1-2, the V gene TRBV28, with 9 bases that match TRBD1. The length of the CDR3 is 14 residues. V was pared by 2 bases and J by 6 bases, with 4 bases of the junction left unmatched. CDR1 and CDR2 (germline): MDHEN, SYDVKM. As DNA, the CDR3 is TGTGCCAGCAGTTTAACCGGGACAGGGAATGGCTACACCTTC. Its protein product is CASSLTGTGNGYTF.

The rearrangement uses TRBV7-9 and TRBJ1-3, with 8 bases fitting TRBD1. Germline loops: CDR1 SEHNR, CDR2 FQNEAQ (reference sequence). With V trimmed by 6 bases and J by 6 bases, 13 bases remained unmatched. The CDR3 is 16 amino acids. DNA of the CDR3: TGTGCCAGCAGGGCCACCGTGACAGGGGACGCAAACACCATATATTTT. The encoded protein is CASRATVTGDANTIYF.

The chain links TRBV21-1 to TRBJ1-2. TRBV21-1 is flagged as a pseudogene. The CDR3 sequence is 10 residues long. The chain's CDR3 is CAGPGGSYTF. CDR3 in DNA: TGTGCCGGACCCGGGGGAAGCTACACCTTC.

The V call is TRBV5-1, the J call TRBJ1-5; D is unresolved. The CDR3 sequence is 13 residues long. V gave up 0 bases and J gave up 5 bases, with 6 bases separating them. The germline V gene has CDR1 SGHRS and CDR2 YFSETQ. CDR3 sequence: CASSLDWDQPQHF. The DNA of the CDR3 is TGCGCCAGCAGCTTGGATTGGGATCAGCCCCAGCATTTT.

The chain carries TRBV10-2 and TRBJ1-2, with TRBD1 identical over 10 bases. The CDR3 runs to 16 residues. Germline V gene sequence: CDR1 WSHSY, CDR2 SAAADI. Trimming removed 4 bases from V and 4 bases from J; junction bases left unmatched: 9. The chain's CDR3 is CASSAGPGQGFYGYTF. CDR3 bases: TGCGCCAGCAGTGCGGGGCCGGGACAGGGGTTCTATGGCTACACCTTC.

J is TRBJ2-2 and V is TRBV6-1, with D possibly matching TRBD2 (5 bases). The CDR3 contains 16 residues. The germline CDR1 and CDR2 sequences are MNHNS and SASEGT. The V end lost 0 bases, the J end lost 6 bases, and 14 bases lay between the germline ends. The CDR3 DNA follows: TGTGCCAGCAGTGAAGCGCACGGGCCGCGGGCCGGGGAGCTGTTTTTT. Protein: CASSEAHGPRAGELFF.

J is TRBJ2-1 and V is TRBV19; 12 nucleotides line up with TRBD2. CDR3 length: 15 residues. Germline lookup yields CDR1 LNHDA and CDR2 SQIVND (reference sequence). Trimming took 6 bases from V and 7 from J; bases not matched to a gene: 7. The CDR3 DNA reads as TGTGCCAGTAGCGATCTAGCGGGAGGGCAGAATGAGCAGTTCTTC. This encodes CASSDLAGGQNEQFF.

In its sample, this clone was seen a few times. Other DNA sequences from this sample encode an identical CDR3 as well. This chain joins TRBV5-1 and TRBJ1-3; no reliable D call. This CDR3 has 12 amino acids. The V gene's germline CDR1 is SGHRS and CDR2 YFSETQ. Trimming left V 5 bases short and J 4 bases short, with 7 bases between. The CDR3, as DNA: TGCGCCAGCAGTCCTTCAGGAAACACCATATATTTT. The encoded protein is CASSPSGNTIYF.